This is a list of T cell receptor beta chains from one sample in a study of shared clonotypes between healthy human individuals. Libraries were prepared by immunoSEQ multiplex PCR; TCRdb keeps only in-frame clonotypes and omits some of them. Found here are about 2 million clones, about 95% of them singletons; the top ten hold 1.2%. The sequenced sample consisted of naive CD8+ T cells sorted from blood. The origin of the receptors is a man aged 18 to 30 in good health. Both conserved end residues are part of each CDR3. A D gene is named only where the DNA matches it firmly. Some rows have no size entry. The others give once, few or many, or a class for an expanded clone.

clone_size: NA
v_call: TRBV9
j_call: TRBJ2-7
d_call: NA
cdr3_aa: CASSVAPQGYEQYF
cdr3_nt: TGTGCCAGCAGCGTAGCGCCGCAGGGTTACGAGCAGTACTTC

clone_size: NA
v_call: TRBV5-6
j_call: TRBJ2-3
d_call: TRBD2
cdr3_aa: CASSGGTSGSHPDTQYF
cdr3_nt: TGTGCCAGCAGCGGCGGGACTAGCGGGAGTCATCCAGATACGCAGTATTTT

clone_size: NA
v_call: TRBV29-1
j_call: TRBJ2-7
d_call: TRBD2
cdr3_aa: CSVGLRGGLYEQYF
cdr3_nt: TGCAGCGTTGGACTACGGGGGGGCCTTTACGAGCAGTACTTC

clone_size: NA
v_call: TRBV4-1
j_call: TRBJ2-7
d_call: NA
cdr3_aa: CASSQGLAVDYEQYF
cdr3_nt: TGCGCCAGCAGCCAAGGATTAGCGGTAGACTACGAGCAGTACTTC

clone_size: NA
v_call: TRBV6-4
j_call: TRBJ2-2
d_call: NA
cdr3_aa: CASTENKGGELFF
cdr3_nt: TGTGCCAGCACCGAGAACAAGGGCGGGGAGCTGTTTTTT

clone_size: NA
v_call: TRBV5-1
j_call: TRBJ2-7
d_call: TRBD1
cdr3_aa: CASSLDPPGQGYEQYF
cdr3_nt: TGCGCCAGCAGCTTAGACCCCCCGGGACAGGGCTACGAGCAGTACTTC

clone_size: NA
v_call: TRBV6-1
j_call: TRBJ2-7
d_call: TRBD1
cdr3_aa: CASKTGTGVIYEQYF
cdr3_nt: TGTGCCAGCAAAACCGGGACAGGTGTTATCTACGAGCAGTACTTC

clone_size: NA
v_call: TRBV9
j_call: TRBJ2-2
d_call: NA
cdr3_aa: CASSSPRIAGTRTTGELFF
cdr3_nt: TGTGCCAGCAGCTCTCCTCGTATCGCCGGGACGAGAACTACCGGGGAGCTGTTTTTT

clone_size: NA
v_call: TRBV27
j_call: TRBJ1-5
d_call: NA
cdr3_aa: CASSPSFGESNQPQHF
cdr3_nt: TGTGCCAGCAGTCCCTCTTTCGGGGAGAGCAATCAGCCCCAGCATTTT

clone_size: NA
v_call: TRBV4-1
j_call: TRBJ2-7
d_call: NA
cdr3_aa: CASSQTQGEQYF
cdr3_nt: TGCGCCAGCAGCCAGACCCAGGGGGAGCAGTACTTC

clone_size: NA
v_call: TRBV14
j_call: TRBJ2-7
d_call: TRBD1
cdr3_aa: CASSQGPGQGGYEQYF
cdr3_nt: TGTGCCAGCAGCCAAGGACCGGGACAGGGAGGCTACGAGCAGTACTTC

clone_size: NA
v_call: TRBV6-6
j_call: TRBJ2-1
d_call: NA
cdr3_aa: CASSPLHEQFF
cdr3_nt: TGTGCCAGCAGCCCGCTCCATGAGCAGTTCTTC

clone_size: once
v_call: TRBV5-1
j_call: TRBJ1-2
d_call: TRBD1
cdr3_aa: CASSPEQGAKGYGYTF
cdr3_nt: TGCGCCAGCAGCCCTGAACAGGGGGCAAAGGGGTATGGCTACACCTTC

clone_size: NA
v_call: TRBV6-4
j_call: TRBJ2-1
d_call: NA
cdr3_aa: CASSIDMSSYNEQFF
cdr3_nt: TGTGCCAGCAGTATAGACATGAGCTCCTACAATGAGCAGTTCTTC

clone_size: NA
v_call: TRBV19
j_call: TRBJ1-2
d_call: NA
cdr3_aa: CASSIDLTLYGYTF
cdr3_nt: TGTGCCAGTAGTATAGACCTGACACTATATGGCTACACCTTC

clone_size: NA
v_call: TRBV27
j_call: TRBJ2-2
d_call: TRBD1
cdr3_aa: CASSFGQGVGELFF
cdr3_nt: TGTGCCAGCAGTTTCGGACAGGGGGTAGGGGAGCTGTTTTTT

clone_size: NA
v_call: TRBV19
j_call: TRBJ1-1
d_call: NA
cdr3_aa: CASSIGSGTEAFF
cdr3_nt: TGTGCCAGTAGTATAGGTTCGGGAACTGAAGCTTTCTTT

clone_size: NA
v_call: TRBV11-2
j_call: TRBJ2-7
d_call: TRBD2
cdr3_aa: CASSPRGGYEQYF
cdr3_nt: TGTGCCAGCAGCCCACGGGGGGGGTACGAGCAGTACTTC

clone_size: NA
v_call: TRBV13
j_call: TRBJ2-7
d_call: NA
cdr3_aa: CASSSRQNDEQYF
cdr3_nt: TGTGCCAGCAGCTCCAGGCAGAACGACGAGCAGTACTTC

clone_size: once
v_call: TRBV13
j_call: TRBJ2-7
d_call: NA
cdr3_aa: CASSLGSTRSPYEQYF
cdr3_nt: TGTGCCAGCAGCCTAGGGAGTACGCGATCTCCCTACGAGCAGTACTTC

clone_size: NA
v_call: TRBV28
j_call: TRBJ2-7
d_call: TRBD2
cdr3_aa: CASAGGPHEQYF
cdr3_nt: TGTGCCAGCGCGGGGGGGCCGCACGAGCAGTACTTC

clone_size: NA
v_call: TRBV5-8
j_call: TRBJ1-5
d_call: NA
cdr3_aa: CASSLLRDYNQPQHF
cdr3_nt: TGTGCCAGCAGCTTGTTGCGGGACTACAATCAGCCCCAGCATTTT

clone_size: NA
v_call: TRBV7-9
j_call: TRBJ2-5
d_call: TRBD2
cdr3_aa: CASSLRGVQETQYF
cdr3_nt: TGTGCCAGCAGTCTGCGGGGGGTCCAAGAGACCCAGTACTTC

clone_size: NA
v_call: TRBV5-6
j_call: TRBJ2-7
d_call: TRBD1
cdr3_aa: CASSFEVGGFYEQYF
cdr3_nt: TGTGCCAGCAGCTTCGAGGTAGGGGGCTTTTACGAGCAGTACTTC

clone_size: NA
v_call: TRBV29-1
j_call: TRBJ2-1
d_call: TRBD2
cdr3_aa: CSVEDASGGPQFF
cdr3_nt: TGCAGCGTTGAAGATGCGAGCGGGGGGCCGCAGTTCTTC

clone_size: NA
v_call: TRBV6-5
j_call: TRBJ1-2
d_call: NA
cdr3_aa: CASSYVSGYGYTF
cdr3_nt: TGTGCCAGCAGTTACGTCTCGGGTTATGGCTACACCTTC